This TCR beta chain was sequenced for a study of cytomegalovirus exposure and HLA in healthy donors. Study-wide results and limits: A likely sequencing artifact accounted for one observed cluster of highly shared sequence variants. Across donors, presence/absence analyses took sequencing depth to be roughly uniform.

This clone was observed a few times. As yet, its antigen is unknown. PCR amplification relied on 60 Vbeta primers (plus 13 Jbeta primers). Profiled with immunoSEQ multiplex PCR; TCRdb holds only in-frame clones, not every one. This table holds 90,000 to 120,000 clones, less than 85% found once. Germline-derived CDR1 and CDR2 are SGDLS and YYNGEE. The V and J ends lost 3 bases and 0 bases respectively, with 9 bases between them. This CDR3 has 14 residues. Input material: PBMCs. The source is a man younger than 35 in good health and CMV-seronegative. V and J are TRBV9 and TRBJ1-1; the D is unclear. The DNA of the CDR3 is TGTGCCAGCAGCGCCTGGGGAGTGAACACTGAAGCTTTCTTT. It is translated as CASSAWGVNTEAFF. Based on the CDR3 plus reference TRBV9 and TRBJ1-1, the full variable domain is DSGVTQTPKHLITATGQRVTLRCSPRSGDLSVYWYQQSLDQGLQFLIQYYNGEERAKGNILERFSAQQFPDLHSELNLSSLELGDSALYFCASSAWGVNTEAFFGQGTRLTVV.